This record covers a single T cell receptor (beta chain). Its antigen is undetermined. Every donor gave 9 to 10 milliliters of peripheral blood. The data originate from a study of blood T cells in healthy people across ages. Combining a sample-barcoded 5' primer with a J-beta primer mix, a second PCR ran for 7 to 11 cycles. A template-switch adaptor with 12 random nucleotides tagged each cDNA molecule. Researchers report that each sample yielded at least 2.5 million CDR3-containing paired-end reads. Each CDR3 protein is one row after TCRdb ran MiXCR on the 5' RACE reads. The sample has about 670,000 distinct CDR3 sequences, 40% to 50% seen once. In germline, CDR1 is SGHTA, CDR2 FQGTGA. The CDR3 consists of 14 residues. Study-wide results and caveats: Both naive CD4+ cell counts and diversity were greater in long-lived donors than in aged donors.

Specimen: blood. The chain has TRBV7-3 and TRBJ2-7; 9 bases align to TRBD1. The end of the DNA fits TRBJ2-5 better, so the J call may be wrong. This clonotype was sampled from an elderly man in good health. The CDR3 reads CASSAQGARETQYF. CDR3 DNA: TGTGCCAGCAGCGCACAGGGGGCGCGGGAGACCCAGTACTTC.